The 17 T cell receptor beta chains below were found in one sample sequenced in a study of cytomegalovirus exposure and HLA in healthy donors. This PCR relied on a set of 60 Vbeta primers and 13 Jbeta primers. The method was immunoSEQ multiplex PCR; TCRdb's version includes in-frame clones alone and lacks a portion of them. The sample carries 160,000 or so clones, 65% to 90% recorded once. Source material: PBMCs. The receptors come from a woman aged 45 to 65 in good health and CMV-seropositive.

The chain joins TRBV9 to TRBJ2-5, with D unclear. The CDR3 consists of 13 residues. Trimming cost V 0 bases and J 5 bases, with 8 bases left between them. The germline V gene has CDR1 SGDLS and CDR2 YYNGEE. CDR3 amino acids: CASSVVPSETQYF. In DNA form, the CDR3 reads TGTGCCAGCAGCGTAGTTCCCTCGGAGACCCAGTACTTC.

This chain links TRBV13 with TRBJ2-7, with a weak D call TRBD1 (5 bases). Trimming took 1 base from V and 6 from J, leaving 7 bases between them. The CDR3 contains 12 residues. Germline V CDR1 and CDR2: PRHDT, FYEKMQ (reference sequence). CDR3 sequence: CASSLEGVEQYF. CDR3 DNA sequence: TGTGCCAGCAGCTTAGAAGGGGTCGAGCAGTACTTC.

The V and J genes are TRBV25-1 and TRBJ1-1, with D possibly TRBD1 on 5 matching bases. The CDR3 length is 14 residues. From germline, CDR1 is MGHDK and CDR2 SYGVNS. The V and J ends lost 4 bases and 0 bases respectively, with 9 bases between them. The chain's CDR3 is CASSGTGLNTEAFF. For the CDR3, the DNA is TGTGCCAGCAGTGGTACAGGTCTGAACACTGAAGCTTTCTTT.

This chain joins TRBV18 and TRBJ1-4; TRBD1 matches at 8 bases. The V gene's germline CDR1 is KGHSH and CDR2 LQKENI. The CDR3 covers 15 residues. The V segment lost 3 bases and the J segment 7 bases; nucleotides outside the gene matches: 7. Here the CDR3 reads CASSPPEQGGEKLFF. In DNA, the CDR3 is TGTGCCAGCTCACCTCCTGAACAGGGGGGTGAAAAACTGTTTTTT.

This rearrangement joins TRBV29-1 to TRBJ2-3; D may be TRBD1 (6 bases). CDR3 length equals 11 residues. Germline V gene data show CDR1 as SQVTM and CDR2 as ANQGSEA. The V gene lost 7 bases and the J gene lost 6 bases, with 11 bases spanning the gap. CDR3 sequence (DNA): TGCAGCGGGAGAAGGGGGGATACGCAGTATTTT. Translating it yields CSGRRGDTQYF.

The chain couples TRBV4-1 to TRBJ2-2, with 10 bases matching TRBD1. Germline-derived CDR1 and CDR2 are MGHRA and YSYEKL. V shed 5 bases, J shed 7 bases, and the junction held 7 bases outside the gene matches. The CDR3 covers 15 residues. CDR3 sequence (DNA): TGCGCCAGCAGCGCTCCCGGGACAGGGGACGGGGAGCTGTTTTTT. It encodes CASSAPGTGDGELFF.

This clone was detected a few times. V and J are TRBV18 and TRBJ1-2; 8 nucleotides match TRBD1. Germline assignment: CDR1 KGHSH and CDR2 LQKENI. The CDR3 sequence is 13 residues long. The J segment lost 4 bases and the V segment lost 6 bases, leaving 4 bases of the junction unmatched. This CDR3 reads CASSVDRAYGYTF. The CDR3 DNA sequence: TGTGCCAGCTCTGTGGACAGGGCCTATGGCTACACCTTC.

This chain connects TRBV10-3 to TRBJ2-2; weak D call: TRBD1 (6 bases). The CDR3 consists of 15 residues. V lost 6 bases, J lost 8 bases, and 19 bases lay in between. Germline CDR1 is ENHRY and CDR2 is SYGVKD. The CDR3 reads CAISLSMGAEGELFF. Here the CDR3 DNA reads TGTGCCATCAGCCTAAGTATGGGGGCGGAAGGGGAGCTGTTTTTT.

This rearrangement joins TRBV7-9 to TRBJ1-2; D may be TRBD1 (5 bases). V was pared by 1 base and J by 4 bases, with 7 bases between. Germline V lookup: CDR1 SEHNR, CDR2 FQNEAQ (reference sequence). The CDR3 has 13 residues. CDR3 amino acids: CASSLGQIYGYTF. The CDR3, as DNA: TGTGCCAGCAGCTTAGGACAGATCTATGGCTACACCTTC.

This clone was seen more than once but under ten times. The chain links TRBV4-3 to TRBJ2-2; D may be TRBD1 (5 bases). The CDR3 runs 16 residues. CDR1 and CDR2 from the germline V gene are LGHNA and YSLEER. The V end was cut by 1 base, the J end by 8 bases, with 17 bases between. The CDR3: CASSQAVQGDQGELFF. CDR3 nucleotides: TGCGCCAGCAGCCAAGCGGTCCAGGGTGATCAAGGGGAGCTGTTTTTT.

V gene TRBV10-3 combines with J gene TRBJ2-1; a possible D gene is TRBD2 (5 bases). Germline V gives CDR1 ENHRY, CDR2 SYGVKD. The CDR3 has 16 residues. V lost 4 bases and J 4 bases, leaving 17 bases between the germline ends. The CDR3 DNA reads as TGTGCCATCAGTGGGGCGGAGACTAACCTTTACAATGAGCAGTTCTTC. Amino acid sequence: CAISGAETNLYNEQFF.

The CDR3 region has the DNA TGTGCCAGCAGCTTTAAAGGGGGCGACGAGCAGTACTTC. Amino acids: CASSFKGGDEQYF. V and J are TRBV7-2 and TRBJ2-7; 7 positions agree with TRBD1. CDR3 size: 13 residues. Germline CDR1 is SGHTA and CDR2 is FQGNSA. V gave up 3 bases and J gave up 5 bases; unmatched junction bases: 4.

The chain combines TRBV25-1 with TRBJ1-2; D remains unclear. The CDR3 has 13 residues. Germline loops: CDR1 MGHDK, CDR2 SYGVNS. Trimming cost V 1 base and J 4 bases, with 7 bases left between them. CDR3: CASSEFSLYGYTF. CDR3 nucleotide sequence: TGTGCCAGCAGTGAATTTAGCCTCTATGGCTACACCTTC.

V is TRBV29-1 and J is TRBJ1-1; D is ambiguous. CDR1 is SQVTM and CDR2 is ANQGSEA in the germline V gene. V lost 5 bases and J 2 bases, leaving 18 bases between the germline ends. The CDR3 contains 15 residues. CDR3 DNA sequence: TGCAGCGTTTATGACCGGCAGCTAGGAAACACTGAAGCTTTCTTT. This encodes CSVYDRQLGNTEAFF.

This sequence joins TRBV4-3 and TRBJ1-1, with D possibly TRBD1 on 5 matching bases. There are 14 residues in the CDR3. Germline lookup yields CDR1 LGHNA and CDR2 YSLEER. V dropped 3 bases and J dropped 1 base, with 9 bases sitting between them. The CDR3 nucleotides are TGCGCCAGCAGCCAGGCAGGGCAGAACACTGAAGCTTTCTTT. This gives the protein CASSQAGQNTEAFF.

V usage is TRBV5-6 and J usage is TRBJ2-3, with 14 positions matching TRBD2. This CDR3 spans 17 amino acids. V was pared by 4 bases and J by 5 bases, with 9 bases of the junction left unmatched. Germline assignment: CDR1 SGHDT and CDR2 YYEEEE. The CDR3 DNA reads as TGTGCCAGCAGCGAAGGACTAGCGGGGGGAATTCTAGATACGCAGTATTTT. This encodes CASSEGLAGGILDTQYF.

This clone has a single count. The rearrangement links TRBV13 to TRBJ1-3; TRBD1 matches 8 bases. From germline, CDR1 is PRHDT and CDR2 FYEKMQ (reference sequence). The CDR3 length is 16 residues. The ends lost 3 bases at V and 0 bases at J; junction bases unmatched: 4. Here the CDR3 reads CASSLGRGLSGNTIYF. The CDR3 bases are TGTGCCAGCAGCTTGGGCAGGGGGCTCTCTGGAAACACCATATATTTT.